The 11 T cell receptor beta chains reported below all come from one sample, sequenced in a study of beta chain features in type 1 diabetes. The authors reverse transcribed all of the isolated RNA, so sequencing captured expressed TCRB transcripts. The repertoire was sequenced with immunoSEQ multiplex PCR; TCRdb's copy has only in-frame clones and lacks some. The sample lists about 410,000 clones, 11% to 15% occurring once. Material: naive CD4+ T cells from blood. The receptor set was obtained from a man aged 25-45 years in good health.

For this clone: Other DNA variants within this sample encode the same CDR3. The chain joins TRBV30 to TRBJ1-1; D call uncertain. The germline V and J ends were trimmed by 1 base and 4 bases, with 7 bases remaining between them. Germline V gene data show CDR1 as GTSNPN and CDR2 as SVGIG (reference sequence). This CDR3 contains 12 residues. CDR3 nucleotides: TGTGCCTGGAGTGATCGGGGCACTGAAGCTTTCTTT. This encodes CAWSDRGTEAFF. Variable domain in full (rest from reference TRBV30 and TRBJ1-1): SQTIHQWPATLVQPVGSPLSLECTVEGTSNPNLYWYRQAAGRGLQLLFYSVGIGQISSEVPQNLSASRPQDRQFILSSKKLLLSDSGFYLCAWSDRGTEAFFGQGTRLTVV.

The rearrangement uses TRBV7-9 and TRBJ2-3; weak D call: TRBD2 (6 bases). Germline V gene data show CDR1 as SEHNR and CDR2 as FQNEAQ (reference sequence). The V and J ends lost 1 base and 2 bases respectively, with 16 bases between them. This CDR3 comprises 17 residues. CDR3 protein: CASSLVWGVLLTDTQYF. CDR3 in DNA: TGTGCCAGCAGCTTAGTCTGGGGGGTTCTTCTCACAGATACGCAGTATTTT.

The chain links TRBV7-3 to TRBJ2-3; 7 nucleotides align to TRBD2. Germline V gene data show CDR1 as SGHTA and CDR2 as FQGTGA. Trimming removed 2 bases from V and 1 base from J; junction bases left unmatched: 6. CDR3 length: 16 amino acids. This chain's CDR3 is CASSLRDLAGTDTQYF. The CDR3 bases are TGTGCCAGCAGCTTACGTGATCTAGCGGGCACAGATACGCAGTATTTT.

This clone has just a few counts. This chain links TRBV29-1 with TRBJ2-5; tentative D call: TRBD2 (6 bases). Germline lookup yields CDR1 SQVTM and CDR2 ANQGSEA. This CDR3 is 13 amino acids long. Between the trimmed V and J ends, which lost 2 bases and 10 bases, there was a span of 17 bases. CDR3 region: CSVEIYWEVVQYF. In nucleotides, the CDR3 is TGCAGCGTTGAAATTTATTGGGAGGTGGTCCAGTACTTC.

The chain employs TRBV5-1 and TRBJ2-2; 7 bases map to TRBD2. The CDR3 is 15 residues long. CDR1 and CDR2 from the germline V gene are SGHRS and YFSETQ. The ends lost 5 bases at V and 4 bases at J; junction bases unmatched: 8. The CDR3 region is CASSLREGSTGELFF. Here the CDR3 DNA reads TGCGCCAGCAGTCTGAGGGAGGGGAGCACCGGGGAGCTGTTTTTT.

This clone occurred a few times. The chain combines TRBV5-4 with TRBJ2-7; the match to TRBD2 covers 10 bases. The CDR3 is 16 residues long. CDR1 SGHNT and CDR2 YYREEE come from the germline V gene (reference sequence). After removal of 9 bases from V and 2 bases from J, the junction contained 14 bases not matched to a gene. The CDR3 nucleotides read TGTGCCACCGTATCCGGGACTAGCGACGTAGCCTACGAGCAGTACTTC. It is translated as CATVSGTSDVAYEQYF.

This clone was seen at least ten times. V usage is TRBV10-3 and J usage is TRBJ2-1; 11 bases match TRBD2. Per the germline V gene, CDR1 is ENHRY and CDR2 is SYGVKD. This CDR3 has 13 residues. The V segment lost 6 bases and the J segment 9 bases; nucleotides outside the gene matches: 4. This chain's CDR3 is CAISPGLAVEQFF. The CDR3 DNA sequence: TGTGCCATCAGCCCGGGACTAGCGGTTGAGCAGTTCTTC.

The V gene is TRBV6-5, the J gene TRBJ2-1, with TRBD1 matching 7 bases. The germline V gene has CDR1 MNHEY and CDR2 SVGAGI. After removal of 9 bases from V and 0 bases from J, the junction contained 8 bases not matched to a gene. The CDR3 is 15 residues long. CDR3 region: CASRIAGGSYNEQFF. The CDR3, as DNA: TGTGCCAGTAGGATTGCAGGGGGCTCCTACAATGAGCAGTTCTTC.

The CDR3 DNA follows: TGTGCCAGCAGCCTCCGACAGGGAAGCACAGATACGCAGTATTTT. Protein: CASSLRQGSTDTQYF. The chain recombines TRBV14 with TRBJ2-3; 7 bases agree with TRBD1. V trimming: 4 bases; J trimming: 0 bases; junction bases outside the gene matches: 4. Germline CDR1 reads SGHDN; CDR2 reads FVKESK. This CDR3 spans 15 amino acids.

The CDR3 DNA reads TGCGCCAGCGCTAGCACGAAGGGGGGATCCTACGAGCAGTACTTC. It codes for CASASTKGGSYEQYF. The chain joins TRBV4-1 to TRBJ2-7; the D call may be TRBD1 or TRBD2 (6 bases each). The V and J ends lost 8 bases and 1 base respectively, with 18 bases between them. Per germline, CDR1 MGHRA and CDR2 YSYEKL. The CDR3 loop spans 15 amino acids.

The CDR3, as DNA: TGCGCCAGCAGCCAGGATCCGAACACTGAAGCTTTCTTT. It is translated as CASSQDPNTEAFF. This sequence joins TRBV5-1 and TRBJ1-1; D is unclear. The V gene lost 4 bases and the J gene lost 1 base, with 8 bases spanning the gap. Germline assignment: CDR1 SGHRS and CDR2 YFSETQ. The CDR3 loop spans 13 amino acids.